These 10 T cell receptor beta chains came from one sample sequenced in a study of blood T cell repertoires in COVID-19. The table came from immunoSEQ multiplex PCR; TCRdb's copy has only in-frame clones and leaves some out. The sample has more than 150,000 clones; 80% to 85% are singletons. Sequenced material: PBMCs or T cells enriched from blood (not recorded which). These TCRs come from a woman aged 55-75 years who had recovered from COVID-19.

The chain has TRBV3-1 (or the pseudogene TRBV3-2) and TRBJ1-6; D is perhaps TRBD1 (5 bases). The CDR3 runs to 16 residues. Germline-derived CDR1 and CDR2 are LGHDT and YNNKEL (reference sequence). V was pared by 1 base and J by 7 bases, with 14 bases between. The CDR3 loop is CASSQAGGVVNSPLHF. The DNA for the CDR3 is TGTGCCAGCAGCCAAGCCGGGGGGGTCGTAAATTCACCCCTCCACTTT.

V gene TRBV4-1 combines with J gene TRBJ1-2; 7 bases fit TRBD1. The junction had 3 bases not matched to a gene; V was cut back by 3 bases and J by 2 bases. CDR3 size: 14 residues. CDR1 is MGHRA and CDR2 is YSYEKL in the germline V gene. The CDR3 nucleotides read TGCGCCAGCAGCCATCCACAGGGGAACTATGGCTACACCTTC. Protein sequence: CASSHPQGNYGYTF.

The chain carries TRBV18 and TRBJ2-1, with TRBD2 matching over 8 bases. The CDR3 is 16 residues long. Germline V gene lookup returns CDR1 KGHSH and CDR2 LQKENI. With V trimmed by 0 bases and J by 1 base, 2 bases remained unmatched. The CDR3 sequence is CASSPPSGGSYNEQFF. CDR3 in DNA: TGTGCCAGCTCACCACCGAGCGGGGGTTCCTACAATGAGCAGTTCTTC.

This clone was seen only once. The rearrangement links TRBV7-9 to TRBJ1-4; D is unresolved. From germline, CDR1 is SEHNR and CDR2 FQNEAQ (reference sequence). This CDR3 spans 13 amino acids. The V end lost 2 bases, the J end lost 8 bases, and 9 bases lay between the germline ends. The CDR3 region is CASSLPGNEKLFF. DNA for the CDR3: TGTGCCAGCAGCTTACCGGGGAACGAAAAACTGTTTTTT.

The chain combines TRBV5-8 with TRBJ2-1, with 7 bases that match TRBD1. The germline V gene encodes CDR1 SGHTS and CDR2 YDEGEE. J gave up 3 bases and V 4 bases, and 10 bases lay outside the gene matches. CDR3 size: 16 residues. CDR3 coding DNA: TGTGCCAGCAGCGTAAGCCGGGACAGCCTCTACAATGAGCAGTTCTTC. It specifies CASSVSRDSLYNEQFF.

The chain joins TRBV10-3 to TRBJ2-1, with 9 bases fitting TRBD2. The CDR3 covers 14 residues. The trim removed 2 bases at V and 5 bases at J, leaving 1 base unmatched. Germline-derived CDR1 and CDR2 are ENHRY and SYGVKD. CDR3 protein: CAISEIAGDNEQFF. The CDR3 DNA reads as TGTGCCATCAGTGAGATAGCGGGAGACAATGAGCAGTTCTTC.

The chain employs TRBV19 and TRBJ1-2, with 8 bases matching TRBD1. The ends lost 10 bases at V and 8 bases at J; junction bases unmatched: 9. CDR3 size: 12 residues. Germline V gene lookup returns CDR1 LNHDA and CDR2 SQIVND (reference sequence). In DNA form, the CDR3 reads TGTGCCACAAGTCAGGGGGCTAGGGGCTACACCTTC. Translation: CATSQGARGYTF.

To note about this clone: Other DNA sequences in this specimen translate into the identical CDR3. CDR3 region: CASTGGYEQYF. DNA for the CDR3: TGTGCCAGCACAGGGGGCTACGAGCAGTACTTC. The chain employs TRBV2 and TRBJ2-7; 7 bases map to TRBD1. CDR3 length: 11 residues. V lost 7 bases to trimming and J lost 3 bases; unmatched junction nucleotides: 0. CDR1 and CDR2 (germline): SNHLY, FYNNEI.

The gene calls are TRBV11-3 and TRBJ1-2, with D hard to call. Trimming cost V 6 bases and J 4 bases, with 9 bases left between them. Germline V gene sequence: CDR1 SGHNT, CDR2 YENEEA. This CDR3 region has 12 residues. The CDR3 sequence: CASSSPFYGYTF. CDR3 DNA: TGTGCCAGCAGTTCTCCTTTCTATGGCTACACCTTC.

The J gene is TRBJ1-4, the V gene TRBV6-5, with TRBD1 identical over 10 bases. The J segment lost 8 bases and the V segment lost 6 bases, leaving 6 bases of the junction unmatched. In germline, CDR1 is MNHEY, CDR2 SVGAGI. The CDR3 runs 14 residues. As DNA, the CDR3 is TGTGCCAGCAGGGAGCAGACAGGGGGCGAAAAACTGTTTTTT. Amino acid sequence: CASREQTGGEKLFF.